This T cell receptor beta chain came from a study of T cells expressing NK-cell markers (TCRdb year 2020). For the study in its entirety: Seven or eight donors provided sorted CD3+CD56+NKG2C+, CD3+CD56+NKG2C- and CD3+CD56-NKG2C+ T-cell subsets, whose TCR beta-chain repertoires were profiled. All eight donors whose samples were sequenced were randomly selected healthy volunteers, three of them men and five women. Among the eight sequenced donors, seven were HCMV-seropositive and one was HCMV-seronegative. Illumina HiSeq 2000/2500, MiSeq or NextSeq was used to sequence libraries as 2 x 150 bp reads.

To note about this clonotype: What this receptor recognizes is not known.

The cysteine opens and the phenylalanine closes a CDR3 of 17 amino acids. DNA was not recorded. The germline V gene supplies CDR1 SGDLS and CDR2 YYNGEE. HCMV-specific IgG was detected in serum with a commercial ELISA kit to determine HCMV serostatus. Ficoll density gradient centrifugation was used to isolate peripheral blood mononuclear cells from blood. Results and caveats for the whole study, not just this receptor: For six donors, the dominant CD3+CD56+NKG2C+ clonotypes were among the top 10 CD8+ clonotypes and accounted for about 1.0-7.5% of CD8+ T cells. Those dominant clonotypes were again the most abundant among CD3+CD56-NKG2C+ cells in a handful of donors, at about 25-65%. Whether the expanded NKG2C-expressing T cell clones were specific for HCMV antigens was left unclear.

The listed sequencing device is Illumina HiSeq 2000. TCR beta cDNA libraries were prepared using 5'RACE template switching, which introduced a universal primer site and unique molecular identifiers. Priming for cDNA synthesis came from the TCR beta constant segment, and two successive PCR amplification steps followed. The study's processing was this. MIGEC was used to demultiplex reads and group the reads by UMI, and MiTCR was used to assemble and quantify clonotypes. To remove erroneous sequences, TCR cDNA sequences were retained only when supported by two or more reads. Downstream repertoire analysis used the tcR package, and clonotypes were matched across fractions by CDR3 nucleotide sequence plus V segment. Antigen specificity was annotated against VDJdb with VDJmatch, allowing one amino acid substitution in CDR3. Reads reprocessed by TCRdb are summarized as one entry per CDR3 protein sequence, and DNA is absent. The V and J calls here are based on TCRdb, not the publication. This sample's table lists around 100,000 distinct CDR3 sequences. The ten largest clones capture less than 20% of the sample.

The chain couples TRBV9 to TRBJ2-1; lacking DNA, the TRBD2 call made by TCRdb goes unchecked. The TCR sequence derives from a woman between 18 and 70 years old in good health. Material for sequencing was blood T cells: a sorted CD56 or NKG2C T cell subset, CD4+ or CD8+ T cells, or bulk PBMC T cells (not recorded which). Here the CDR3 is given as CASSASGVSPDYNEQFF. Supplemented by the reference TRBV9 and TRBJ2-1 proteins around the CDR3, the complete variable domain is DSGVTQTPKHLITATGQRVTLRCSPRSGDLSVYWYQQSLDQGLQFLIQYYNGEERAKGNILERFSAQQFPDLHSELNLSSLELGDSALYFCASSASGVSPDYNEQFFGPGTRLTVL.